This record concerns one T cell receptor beta chain sequence. Its antigen is unknown. The data were taken from a study of cytomegalovirus exposure and HLA in healthy donors. Whole-study findings and limits: Some TCR beta chains (around 180 of them) were listed as cytomegalovirus-associated.

These donors were members of the roughly 110-subject validation cohort, a group separate from the roughly 670-subject first cohort. CDR3 size: 17 residues. Trimming cost V 2 bases and J 2 bases; bases outside gene matches: 10. Germline V gene data show CDR1 as SGHTA and CDR2 as FQGTGA. The data were produced by immunoSEQ multiplex PCR, yet TCRdb's version contains in-frame clones alone and is incomplete. This table has 50,000 to 65,000 clones, roughly 90% appearing once. The receptor comes from a woman under 30 in good health and CMV-seropositive. V and J are TRBV7-3 and TRBJ2-5; 8 bases match TRBD2. The sequencing input was PBMCs. CDR3 DNA: TGTGCCAGCAGCTTAGCGGGGGGCTTCAGGCCACAAGAGACCCAGTACTTC. Protein sequence: CASSLAGGFRPQETQYF.